This T cell receptor (beta chain) was captured by sequencing in a study of identical twins. The study's findings and limits: Twins shared beta out-of-frame sequences in excess, but this excess was weaker. The more abundant beta clonotypes in cord blood had fewer insertions, and memory repertoires did not show this. Invariant MAIT and iNKT cells could partly confound zero-insertion analyses. The conclusions drew on cross-sectional statistical analysis instead of tracking the same donors.

The CDR3 contains 13 residues. The germline V gene has CDR1 LGHDT and CDR2 YNNKEL (reference sequence). V gave up 5 bases and J gave up 2 bases, with 9 bases separating them. TCRdb re-analysed the 5' RACE reads in MiXCR, keeping a single row per CDR3 protein. The profile shows about 450,000 distinct CDR3 sequences, about 18% of them singletons. Remarks on this clonotype: Its antigen remains unidentified.

The J gene is TRBJ1-2, the V gene TRBV3-1; no clear D gene. Sequencing was done on a sample of naive T cells sorted from blood. The clonotype comes from a man aged 50 to 59 in good health. The CDR3: CASSVLKNYGYTF. As DNA, the CDR3 is TGTGCCAGCAGCGTCCTAAAGAACTATGGCTACACCTTC.